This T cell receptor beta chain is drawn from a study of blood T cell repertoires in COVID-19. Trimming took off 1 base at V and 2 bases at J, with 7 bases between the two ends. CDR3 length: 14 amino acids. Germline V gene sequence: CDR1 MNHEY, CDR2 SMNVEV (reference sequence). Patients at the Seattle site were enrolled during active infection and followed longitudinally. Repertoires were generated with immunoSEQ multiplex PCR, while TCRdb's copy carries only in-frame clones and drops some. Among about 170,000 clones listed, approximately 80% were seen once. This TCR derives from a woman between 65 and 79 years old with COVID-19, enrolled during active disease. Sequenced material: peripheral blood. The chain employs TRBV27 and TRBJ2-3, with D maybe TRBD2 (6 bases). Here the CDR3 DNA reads TGTGCCAGCAGTTTATTAGCGGCCACAGATACGCAGTATTTT. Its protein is CASSLLAATDTQYF.